This T cell receptor (beta chain) was identified during a study of T cell responses to AZD1222 COVID-19 vaccine. Study at large: Whether given at about 4 or about 12 weeks, second doses were pooled.

General study results and limits: Targeting of unmutated variant regions was reportedly seen in nearly half of spike-specific TCRs.

Germline assignment: CDR1 KGHSH and CDR2 LQKENI. There are 17 residues in the CDR3. The trim removed 3 bases at V and 0 bases at J, leaving 7 bases unmatched. This table comes from immunoSEQ multiplex PCR, and its TCRdb copy is limited to in-frame clones, with some not included. The sample lists some 120,000 clones, about 89% seen once, with over 3.5% in the top ten. Remarks on this clone: What it recognizes is unknown.

The V call is TRBV18, the J call TRBJ2-3; 9 positions match TRBD2. This material consisted of peripheral blood, taken on day 0 of AZD1222 vaccination. This TCR derives from an adult in good health. CDR3 in DNA: TGTGCCAGCTCACCGAGCGGGGGGACCTCTAGCACAGATACGCAGTATTTT. It is translated as CASSPSGGTSSTDTQYF.